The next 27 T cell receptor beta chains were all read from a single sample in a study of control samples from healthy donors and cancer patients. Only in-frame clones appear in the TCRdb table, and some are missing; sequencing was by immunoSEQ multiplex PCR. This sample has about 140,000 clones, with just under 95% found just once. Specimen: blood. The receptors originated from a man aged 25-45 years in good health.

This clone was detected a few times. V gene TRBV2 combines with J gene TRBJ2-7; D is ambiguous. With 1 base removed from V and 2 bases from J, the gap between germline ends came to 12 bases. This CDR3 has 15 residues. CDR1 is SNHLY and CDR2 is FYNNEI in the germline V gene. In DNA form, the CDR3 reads TGTGCCAGCAGTGAAGATACTACCCGAACCTACGAGCAGTACTTC. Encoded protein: CASSEDTTRTYEQYF.

DNA for the CDR3: TGTGCCAGCAGTTACTCGATCGCTGGGACAGCAAATAGCAATCAGCCCCAGCATTTT. It is translated as CASSYSIAGTANSNQPQHF. The V gene is TRBV6-2 or TRBV6-3, the J gene TRBJ1-5, with 7 bases matching TRBD1. The CDR3 consists of 19 residues. V shed 0 bases, J shed 0 bases, and the junction held 11 bases outside the gene matches. CDR1 is MNHEY, CDR2 SVGEGT, per germline.

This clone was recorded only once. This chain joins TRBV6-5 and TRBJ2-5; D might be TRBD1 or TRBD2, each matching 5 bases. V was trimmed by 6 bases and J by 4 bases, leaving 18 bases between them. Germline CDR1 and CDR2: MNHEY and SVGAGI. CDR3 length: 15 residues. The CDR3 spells CASSQQVIGGETQYF. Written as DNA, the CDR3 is TGTGCCAGCAGCCAACAGGTTATTGGAGGAGAGACCCAGTACTTC.

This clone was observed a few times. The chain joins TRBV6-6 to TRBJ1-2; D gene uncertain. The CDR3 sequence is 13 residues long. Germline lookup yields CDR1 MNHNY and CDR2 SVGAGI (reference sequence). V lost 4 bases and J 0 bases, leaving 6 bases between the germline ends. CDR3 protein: CASSFGTNYGYTF. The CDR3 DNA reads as TGTGCCAGCAGTTTTGGAACTAACTATGGCTACACCTTC.

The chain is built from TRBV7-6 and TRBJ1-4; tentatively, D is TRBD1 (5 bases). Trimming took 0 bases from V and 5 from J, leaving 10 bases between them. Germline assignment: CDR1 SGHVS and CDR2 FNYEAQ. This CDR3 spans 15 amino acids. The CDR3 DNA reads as TGTGCCAGCAGCTTAGCGTCCGGGGGGAATGAAAAACTGTTTTTT. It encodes CASSLASGGNEKLFF.

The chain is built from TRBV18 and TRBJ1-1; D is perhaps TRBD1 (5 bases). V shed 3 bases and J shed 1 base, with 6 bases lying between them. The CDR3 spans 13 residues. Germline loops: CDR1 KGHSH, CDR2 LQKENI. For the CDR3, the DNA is TGTGCCAGCTCACCGACAGAGAACACTGAAGCTTTCTTT. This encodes CASSPTENTEAFF.

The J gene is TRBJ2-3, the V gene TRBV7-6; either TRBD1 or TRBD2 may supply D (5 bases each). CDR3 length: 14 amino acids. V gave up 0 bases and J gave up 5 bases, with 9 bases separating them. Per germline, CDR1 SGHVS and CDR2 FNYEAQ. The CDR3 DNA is TGTGCCAGCAGCTTAGCAGGTGGGGGAGATACGCAGTATTTT. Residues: CASSLAGGGDTQYF.

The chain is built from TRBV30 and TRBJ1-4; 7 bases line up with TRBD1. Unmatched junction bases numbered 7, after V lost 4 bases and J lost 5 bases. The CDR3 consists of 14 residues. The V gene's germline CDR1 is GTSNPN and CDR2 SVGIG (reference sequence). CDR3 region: CAWNRGTANEKLFF. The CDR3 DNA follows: TGTGCCTGGAATCGCGGGACAGCAAATGAAAAACTGTTTTTT.

The CDR3 reads CASSQAPTSGRYF. In DNA, the CDR3 is TGTGCCAGCAGCCAAGCCCCGACTAGCGGGAGATATTTT. V gene TRBV4-2 combines with J gene TRBJ2-3; TRBD2 matches 12 bases. In germline, CDR1 is LGHNA, CDR2 YNFKEQ. V dropped 1 base and J dropped 15; count of bases not matched to a gene: 5. The CDR3 loop spans 13 amino acids.

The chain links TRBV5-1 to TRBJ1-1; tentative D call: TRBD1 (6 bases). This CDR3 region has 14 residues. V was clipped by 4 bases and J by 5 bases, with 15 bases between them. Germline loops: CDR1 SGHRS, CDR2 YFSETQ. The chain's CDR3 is CASSRYRESTEAFF. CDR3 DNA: TGCGCCAGCAGCAGATACAGGGAATCGACTGAAGCTTTCTTT.

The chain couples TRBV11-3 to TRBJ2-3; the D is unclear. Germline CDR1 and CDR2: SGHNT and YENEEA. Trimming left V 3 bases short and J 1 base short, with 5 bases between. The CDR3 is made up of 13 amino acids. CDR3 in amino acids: CASSLGGTDTQYF. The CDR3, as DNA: TGTGCCAGCAGCTTGGGCGGCACAGATACGCAGTATTTT.

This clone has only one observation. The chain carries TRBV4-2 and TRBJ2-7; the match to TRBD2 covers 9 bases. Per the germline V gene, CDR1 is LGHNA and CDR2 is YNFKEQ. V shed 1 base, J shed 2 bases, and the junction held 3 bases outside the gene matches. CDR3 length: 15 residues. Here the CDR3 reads CASSQVSGRTYEQYF. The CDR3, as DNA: TGTGCCAGCAGCCAAGTTAGCGGGAGAACCTACGAGCAGTACTTC.

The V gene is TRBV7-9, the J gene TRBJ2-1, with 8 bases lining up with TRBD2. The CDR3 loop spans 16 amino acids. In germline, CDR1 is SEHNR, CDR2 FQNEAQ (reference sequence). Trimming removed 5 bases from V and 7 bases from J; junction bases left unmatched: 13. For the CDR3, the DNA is TGTGCCAGCAGCACAGCGGGGGCGGGAGAATGGAATGAGCAGTTCTTC. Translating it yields CASSTAGAGEWNEQFF.

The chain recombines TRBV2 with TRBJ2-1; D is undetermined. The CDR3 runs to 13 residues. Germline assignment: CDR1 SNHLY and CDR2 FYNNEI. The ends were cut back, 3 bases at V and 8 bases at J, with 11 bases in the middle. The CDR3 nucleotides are TGTGCCAGCAGTGATGGAGCTGTCGATGAGCAGTTCTTC. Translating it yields CASSDGAVDEQFF.

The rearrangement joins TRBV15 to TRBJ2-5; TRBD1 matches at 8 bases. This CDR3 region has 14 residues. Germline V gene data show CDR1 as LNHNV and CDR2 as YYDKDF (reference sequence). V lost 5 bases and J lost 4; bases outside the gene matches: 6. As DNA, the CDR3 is TGTGCCACCAGCTCACCGGACAGGGTAGAGACCCAGTACTTC. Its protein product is CATSSPDRVETQYF.

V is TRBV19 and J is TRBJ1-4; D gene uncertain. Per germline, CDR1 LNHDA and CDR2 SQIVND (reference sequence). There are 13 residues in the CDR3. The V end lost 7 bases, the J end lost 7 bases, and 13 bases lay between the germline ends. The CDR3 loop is CASNREVGEKLFF. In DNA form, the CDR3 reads TGTGCCAGTAATCGCGAAGTTGGTGAAAAACTGTTTTTT. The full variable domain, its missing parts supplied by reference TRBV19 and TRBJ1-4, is DGGITQSPKYLFRKEGQNVTLSCEQNLNHDAMYWYRQDPGQGLRLIYYSQIVNDFQKGDIAEGYSVSREKKESFPLTVTSAQKNPTAFYLCASNREVGEKLFFGSGTQLSVL.

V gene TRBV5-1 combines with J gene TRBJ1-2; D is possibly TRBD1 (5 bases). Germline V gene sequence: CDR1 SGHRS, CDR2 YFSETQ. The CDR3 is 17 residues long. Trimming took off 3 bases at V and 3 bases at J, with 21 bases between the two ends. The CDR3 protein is CASSSVGLGTEDYGYTF. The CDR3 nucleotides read TGCGCCAGCAGCTCGGTCGGTCTAGGGACGGAGGACTATGGCTACACCTTC.

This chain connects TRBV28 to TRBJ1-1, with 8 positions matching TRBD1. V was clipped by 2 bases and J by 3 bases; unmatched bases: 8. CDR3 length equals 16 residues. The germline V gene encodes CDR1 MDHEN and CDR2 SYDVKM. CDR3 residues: CASSLTQGQVDTEAFF. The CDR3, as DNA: TGTGCCAGCAGTTTAACCCAGGGACAGGTGGACACTGAAGCTTTCTTT.

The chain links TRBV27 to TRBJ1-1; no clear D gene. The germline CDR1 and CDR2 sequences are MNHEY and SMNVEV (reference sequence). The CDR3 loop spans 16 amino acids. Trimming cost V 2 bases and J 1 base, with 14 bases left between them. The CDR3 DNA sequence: TGTGCCAGCAGTTTAGGCCCCGACGCCAAGAACACTGAAGCTTTCTTT. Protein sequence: CASSLGPDAKNTEAFF.

CDR3 nucleotide sequence: TGTGCCATCAGTGTGCTCCGGGACAACGGCGAGCAGTACTTC. It specifies CAISVLRDNGEQYF. The rearrangement links TRBV10-3 to TRBJ2-7, with a tentative D call TRBD1 (6 bases). The CDR3 covers 14 residues. Deletions cut 4 bases from V and 6 bases from J, with 16 bases between. Looked up from germline, CDR1 is ENHRY and CDR2 is SYGVKD.

CDR3 sequence (DNA): TGTGCCAGCAGGACAGGGGTCCTTTCCTACGAGCAGTACTTC. Translating it yields CASRTGVLSYEQYF. V is TRBV2 and J is TRBJ2-7; TRBD1 matches at 8 bases. Germline trimming cut 6 bases from V and 1 base from J; bases unmatched to any gene: 5. Per the germline V gene, CDR1 is SNHLY and CDR2 is FYNNEI. CDR3 length equals 14 residues.

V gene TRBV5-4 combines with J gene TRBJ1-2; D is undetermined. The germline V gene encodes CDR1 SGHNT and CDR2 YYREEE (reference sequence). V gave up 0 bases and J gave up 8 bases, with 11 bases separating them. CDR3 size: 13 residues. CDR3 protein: CASSLAVGSGYTF. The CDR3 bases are TGTGCCAGCAGCTTGGCCGTAGGTTCGGGCTACACCTTC.

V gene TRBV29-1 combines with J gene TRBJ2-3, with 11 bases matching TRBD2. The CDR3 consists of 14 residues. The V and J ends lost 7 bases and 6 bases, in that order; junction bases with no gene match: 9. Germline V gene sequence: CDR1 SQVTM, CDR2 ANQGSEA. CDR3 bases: TGCAGCGAACAACTAGCGGGAGTTACCGATACGCAGTATTTT. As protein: CSEQLAGVTDTQYF.

The CDR3 sequence is CASSQSRTSYEQYF. The CDR3 DNA reads as TGTGCCAGCAGCCAATCGAGGACATCCTACGAGCAGTACTTC. The chain employs TRBV14 and TRBJ2-7; weak D call: TRBD1 (5 bases). Germline values: CDR1 SGHDN, CDR2 FVKESK. V shed 2 bases and J shed 1 base, with 9 bases lying between them. This CDR3 region has 14 residues. Looking up the rest from reference TRBV14 and TRBJ2-7 gives the full variable domain: EAGVTQFPSHSVIEKGQTVTLRCDPISGHDNLYWYRRVMGKEIKFLLHFVKESKQDESGMPNNRFLAERTGGTYSTLKVQPAELEDSGVYFCASSQSRTSYEQYFGPGTRLTVT.

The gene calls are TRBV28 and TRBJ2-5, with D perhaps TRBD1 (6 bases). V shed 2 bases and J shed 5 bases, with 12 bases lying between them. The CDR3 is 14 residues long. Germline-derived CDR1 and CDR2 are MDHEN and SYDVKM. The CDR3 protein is CASSLQQGGETQYF. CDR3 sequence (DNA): TGTGCCAGCAGTTTACAACAGGGCGGGGAGACCCAGTACTTC.

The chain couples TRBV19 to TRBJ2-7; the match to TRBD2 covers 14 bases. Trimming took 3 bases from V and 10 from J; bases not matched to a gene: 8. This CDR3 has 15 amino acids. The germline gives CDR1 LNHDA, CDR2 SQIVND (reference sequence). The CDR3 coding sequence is TGTGCCAGTAGTATTGTACCGGGGACTAGCGGGAGTCAGTACTTC. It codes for CASSIVPGTSGSQYF.

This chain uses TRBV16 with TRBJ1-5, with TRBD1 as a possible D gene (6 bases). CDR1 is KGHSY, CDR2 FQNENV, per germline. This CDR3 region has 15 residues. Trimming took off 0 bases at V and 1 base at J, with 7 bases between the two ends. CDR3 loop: CASSQSGGSNQPQHF. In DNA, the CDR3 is TGTGCCAGCAGCCAATCAGGGGGGAGCAATCAGCCCCAGCATTTT.